The T cell receptor beta chain described here comes from a study of blood T cell repertoires in COVID-19. Overall study context: Acute-phase and convalescent COVID-19 samples originated in the United States, Italy and Spain.

Germline V lookup: CDR1 KGHSH, CDR2 LQKENI. The CDR3 is made up of 15 amino acids. V trimming: 3 bases; J trimming: 0 bases; junction bases outside the gene matches: 4. In the authors' methods: Cell counts per sample came from amplifying reference gene primers. Produced via immunoSEQ multiplex PCR; TCRdb's table is partial and in-frame only. D and trimming were read from the DNA, whereas the V and J calls and clone size are those reported in that table. The data show 80,000 to 100,000 clones, around 86% seen once. This receptor was identified in an elderly woman with active or convalescent COVID-19. The chain employs TRBV18 and TRBJ1-1, with TRBD1 identical over 7 bases. Sequencing was done on a sample of peripheral blood. CDR3 in amino acids: CASSPGQNMNTEAFF. The CDR3 bases are TGTGCCAGCTCACCGGGACAGAACATGAACACTGAAGCTTTCTTT.